The present T cell receptor (beta chain) was sequenced within a study of T cells after yellow fever vaccination. Overall study findings and caveats: Researchers noted that a small share of clonotypes showed up in both CD4 and CD8 compartments.

This clonotype has a handful of counts. Its antigen is not identified. V shed 3 bases, J shed 1 base, and the junction held 11 bases outside the gene matches. CDR1 MGHRA and CDR2 YSYEKL come from the germline V gene. The CDR3 extends over 18 amino acids. MiXCR, run by TCRdb on the 5' RACE reads, gives a single entry per CDR3 protein. Found here are some 600,000 distinct CDR3 sequences, roughly an eighth of them singletons; the top ten hold 14% to 15%. The sample in question was PBMCs, obtained on the day of the yellow fever booster vaccination. The clonotype originates from a man aged 25 to 40 who received the YFV17D yellow fever vaccine. The chain couples TRBV4-1 to TRBJ2-1, with 8 positions matching TRBD1. The chain's CDR3 is CASSQDGVDRGSYNEQFF. Here the CDR3 DNA reads TGCGCCAGCAGCCAGGATGGGGTTGACAGGGGATCCTACAATGAGCAGTTCTTC.